Following are 5 T cell receptor beta chains from one sample sequenced in a study of blood T cell repertoires in COVID-19. The table came from immunoSEQ multiplex PCR; TCRdb's copy has only in-frame clones and leaves some out. Here the sample spans approximately 200,000 clones, 80% to 90% being singletons. Input material: PBMCs or T cells enriched from blood (not recorded which). The receptors shown here come from a man aged 35 to 55 who had recovered from COVID-19.

The V gene is TRBV5-6, the J gene TRBJ1-1; D remains ambiguous. V lost 1 base and J 6 bases, leaving 13 bases between the germline ends. The CDR3 covers 14 residues. The V gene's germline CDR1 is SGHDT and CDR2 YYEEEE. CDR3 nucleotides: TGTGCCAGCAGCTTGTATTGGACGGGAGCTGAAGCTTTCTTT. Protein: CASSLYWTGAEAFF.

The chain recombines TRBV11-2 with TRBJ1-1, with no clear D. CDR3 length: 16 residues. V shed 2 bases and J shed 1 base, with 14 bases lying between them. Per germline, CDR1 SGHAT and CDR2 FQNNGV. This CDR3 reads CASSLSGRSPNTEAFF. CDR3 nucleotide sequence: TGTGCCAGCAGCTTAAGCGGCAGATCCCCGAACACTGAAGCTTTCTTT.

The rearrangement links TRBV7-2 to TRBJ1-2; possible D gene TRBD1, 6 bases. Germline-derived CDR1 and CDR2 are SGHTA and FQGNSA. The germline V and J ends were trimmed by 1 base and 4 bases, with 16 bases remaining between them. CDR3 length equals 16 residues. The CDR3 DNA sequence: TGTGCCAGCAGCTTAGGCGGAACGGGACAAGTCTATGGCTACACCTTC. Translating gives CASSLGGTGQVYGYTF.

CDR3 protein: CASSIGQGNTEAFF. The CDR3 DNA reads as TGTGCCAGTAGTATAGGGCAGGGGAACACTGAAGCTTTCTTT. The V call is TRBV19, the J call TRBJ1-1; a possible D gene is TRBD1 (5 bases). Trimming stripped 1 base from V and 1 base from J, with 7 bases between. The CDR3 totals 14 residues. CDR1 is LNHDA, CDR2 SQIVND, per germline (reference sequence).

The rearrangement uses TRBV9 and TRBJ1-6; 7 positions match TRBD1. CDR3 length equals 15 residues. Looked up from germline, CDR1 is SGDLS and CDR2 is YYNGEE. The trim removed 0 bases at V and 7 bases at J, leaving 4 bases unmatched. CDR3 in amino acids: CASSVDRGRNSPLHF. The CDR3 DNA reads as TGTGCCAGCAGCGTAGATAGGGGGCGGAATTCACCCCTCCACTTT.